Listed below are T cell receptor beta chains from one sample, sequenced in a study of blood T cell repertoires in COVID-19. Measured with immunoSEQ multiplex PCR; TCRdb has only the in-frame clones, and not every one. The table records 200,000 to 300,000 clones, around 85% of them present only once. What was sequenced was PBMCs or T cells enriched from blood (not recorded which). The receptors come from a woman aged 40 to 55 with acute COVID-19. Both conserved end residues are part of each CDR3. A D gene is named only where the DNA matches it firmly. Clone size is not always given. Where it is, it says once, few, many or a class for expanded clones.

TRBJ2-7,TRBV18,NA,NA,CASSQLARGDPRDYEQYF,TGTGCCAGCTCACAGCTAGCGCGCGGGGACCCTCGGGACTACGAGCAGTACTTC
TRBJ1-4,TRBV6-5,NA,NA,CASRREGGSEKLFF,TGTGCCAGCAGACGGGAGGGGGGTAGTGAAAAACTGTTTTTT
TRBJ2-5,TRBV19,NA,NA,CASSITSSRETQYF,TGTGCCAGTAGTATTACTAGTAGCAGAGAGACCCAGTACTTC
TRBJ2-1,TRBV9,NA,NA,CASSVEPTDEQFF,TGTGCCAGCAGCGTTGAACCCACGGATGAGCAGTTCTTC
TRBJ2-7,TRBV4-1,NA,TRBD2,CASGAPAGVEQYF,TGCGCCAGCGGCGCTCCAGCGGGAGTCGAGCAGTACTTC
TRBJ1-6,TRBV7-9,once,NA,CASSRTTGSDNSPLHF,TGTGCCAGCAGCCGTACGACAGGTTCCGATAATTCACCCCTCCACTTT
TRBJ1-4,TRBV7-6,NA,TRBD1,CASSLAQGTNEKLFF,TGTGCCAGCAGCTTAGCACAGGGGACTAATGAAAAACTGTTTTTT
TRBJ2-1,TRBV9,once,NA,CASSGQRENEQFF,TGTGCCAGCAGCGGGCAACGTGAAAATGAGCAGTTCTTC
TRBJ2-7,TRBV19,NA,TRBD2,CASTLGAGSSYEQYF,TGTGCCAGTACCCTTGGAGCGGGGAGCTCCTACGAGCAGTACTTC
TRBJ1-2,TRBV29-1,NA,TRBD1,CSVARDRGASNYGYTF,TGCAGCGTCGCCAGGGACAGGGGGGCCTCTAACTATGGCTACACCTTC
TRBJ2-1,TRBV10-1,NA,NA,CASAGDTGSYNEQFF,TGCGCCAGCGCCGGGGACACCGGCTCCTACAATGAGCAGTTCTTC
TRBJ1-2,TRBV6-5,NA,NA,CASSYSRQYGYTF,TGTGCCAGCAGTTACTCTAGACAGTATGGCTACACCTTC
TRBJ2-1,TRBV6-5,NA,TRBD2,CASSLLTSGPPQQFF,TGTGCCAGCAGTTTATTGACTAGCGGCCCCCCACAGCAGTTCTTC
TRBJ2-7,TRBV10-1,few,NA,CASSEGSGYEQYF,TGCGCCAGCAGTGAGGGCTCAGGTTACGAGCAGTACTTC
TRBJ2-1,TRBV7-9,NA,TRBD1,CASSVRDREFDEQFF,TGTGCCAGCAGCGTCCGGGACAGGGAATTCGATGAGCAGTTCTTC
TRBJ1-2,TRBV5-6,NA,NA,CASSLGDRSYGYTF,TGTGCCAGCAGCCTAGGAGACAGGAGCTATGGCTACACCTTC
TRBJ2-5,TRBV7-3,once,TRBD1,CASSLTSTGLETQYF,TGTGCCAGCAGCTTAACATCGACAGGGTTGGAGACCCAGTACTTC
TRBJ1-1,TRBV12-3/TRBV12-4,few,TRBD1,CASQGVEGTEAFF,TGTGCCAGCCAGGGGGTGGAGGGAACTGAAGCTTTCTTT
TRBJ1-1,TRBV19,NA,TRBD1,CASSIRSRTGAEAFF,TGTGCCAGTAGTATTCGAAGCAGGACAGGCGCTGAAGCTTTCTTT
TRBJ2-5,TRBV13,NA,TRBD2,CASSIRLAGVWTQYF,TGTGCCAGCAGCATCAGACTAGCGGGAGTGTGGACCCAGTACTTC
TRBJ1-2,TRBV30,once,NA,CAWSVAQEGYTF,TGTGCCTGGAGTGTAGCACAGGAGGGCTACACCTTC
TRBJ2-7,TRBV11-2,NA,TRBD1,CASSLTKDRGKTYEQYF,TGTGCCAGCAGCTTAACAAAGGACAGGGGAAAGACCTACGAGCAGTACTTC
TRBJ2-3,TRBV5-4,NA,NA,CASSSDSSDTQYF,TGTGCCAGCAGCTCGGACTCCTCAGATACGCAGTATTTT
TRBJ2-5,TRBV7-9,NA,TRBD1,CASSPGQGQETQYF,TGTGCCAGCAGCCCGGGACAGGGCCAAGAGACCCAGTACTTC
TRBJ1-2,TRBV25-1,NA,NA,CASSEDSGEGYGYTF,TGTGCCAGCAGTGAGGACAGCGGGGAGGGGTATGGCTACACCTTC
TRBJ1-5,TRBV25-1,NA,NA,CASSGPGSNQPQHF,TGTGCCAGCAGTGGTCCGGGGTCCAATCAGCCCCAGCATTTT
TRBJ2-5,TRBV11-1,NA,TRBD1,CASSRGQHQETQYF,TGTGCCAGCAGCCGGGGACAGCACCAAGAGACCCAGTACTTC
TRBJ2-1,TRBV2,NA,TRBD2,CASTGTSGRNEQFF,TGTGCCAGCACGGGGACTAGCGGGAGGAATGAGCAGTTCTTC
TRBJ2-7,TRBV6-5,NA,TRBD1,CASSRRGPGAGQYF,TGTGCCAGCAGCCGCAGGGGGCCTGGGGCGGGGCAGTACTTC
TRBJ2-2,TRBV5-1,NA,NA,CASSLEEVGTGELFF,TGCGCCAGCAGCTTGGAGGAGGTGGGCACCGGGGAGCTGTTTTTT
TRBJ2-2,TRBV5-5,NA,NA,CASSSILGVNTGELFF,TGTGCCAGCAGCTCTATCCTAGGGGTAAACACCGGGGAGCTGTTTTTT
TRBJ2-3,TRBV5-4,NA,TRBD2,CASSSMISGRDGVGTQYF,TGTGCCAGCAGCTCGATGATTAGCGGGCGGGACGGAGTTGGTACGCAGTATTTT
TRBJ2-3,TRBV29-1,NA,TRBD2,CSVASGLVDTQYF,TGCAGCGTTGCATCCGGACTAGTCGATACGCAGTATTTT
TRBJ2-3,TRBV24-1,NA,TRBD2,CATSDRTSGVTDTQYF,TGTGCCACCAGTGATCGGACTAGCGGGGTCACAGATACGCAGTATTTT
TRBJ2-7,TRBV19,NA,TRBD2,CASSIAGTSGSYEQYF,TGTGCCAGTAGTATAGCAGGGACTAGCGGGAGTTACGAGCAGTACTTC
TRBJ2-1,TRBV7-9,NA,TRBD2,CASSLPTSGSSYNEQFF,TGTGCCAGCAGCTTACCGACTAGCGGGAGCTCCTACAATGAGCAGTTCTTC
TRBJ2-7,TRBV3-1/TRBV3-2,NA,NA,CASSQQGIEQYF,TGTGCCAGCAGCCAACAGGGGATCGAGCAGTACTTC
TRBJ2-2,TRBV29-1,NA,NA,CSVEDSGLELFF,TGCAGCGTTGAAGATTCCGGGTTGGAGCTGTTTTTT
TRBJ2-2,TRBV29-1,NA,TRBD2,CSVPTSWNTGELFF,TGCAGCGTCCCGACTAGCTGGAACACCGGGGAGCTGTTTTTT
TRBJ1-1,TRBV5-4,NA,NA,CASSLNRVGTEAFF,TGTGCCAGCAGCTTAAACAGGGTCGGCACTGAAGCTTTCTTT
TRBJ2-6,TRBV9,NA,TRBD1,CASSVTGQGGSGANVLTF,TGTGCCAGCAGCGTTACGGGACAGGGGGGATCTGGGGCCAACGTCCTGACTTTC
TRBJ2-2,TRBV7-3,NA,TRBD1,CASSSGDRGRTGELFF,TGTGCCAGCAGCTCGGGGGACAGGGGGCGAACCGGGGAGCTGTTTTTT
TRBJ2-6,TRBV11-2,NA,NA,CASSLDSVGGSGANVLTF,TGTGCCAGCAGCTTAGATAGTGTTGGAGGGTCCGGGGCCAACGTCCTGACTTTC
TRBJ2-1,TRBV5-1,NA,NA,CASSFNTGSQADEQFF,TGCGCCAGCAGCTTTAACACAGGGTCGCAGGCTGATGAGCAGTTCTTC
TRBJ1-5,TRBV7-8,NA,TRBD1,CASSSPTGEHQPQHF,TGTGCCAGCAGCTCGCCGACAGGGGAACATCAGCCCCAGCATTTT
TRBJ1-5,TRBV6-4,NA,TRBD1,CASSHPGQGAEGGNQPQHF,TGTGCCAGCAGTCACCCGGGACAGGGGGCCGAGGGGGGCAATCAGCCCCAGCATTTT
TRBJ2-1,TRBV27,NA,TRBD2,CASSLTSGSSNEQFF,TGTGCCAGCAGTTTGACTAGCGGGAGTAGCAATGAGCAGTTCTTC
TRBJ1-2,TRBV6-1,NA,NA,CASSESVNYGYTF,TGTGCCAGCAGTGAATCAGTTAACTATGGCTACACCTTC
TRBJ1-1,TRBV11-3,few,TRBD1,CASSLDSWQGDTEAFF,TGTGCCAGCAGCTTAGACTCCTGGCAGGGGGACACTGAAGCTTTCTTT
TRBJ2-1,TRBV6-4,NA,TRBD2,CASSDSRLAVGNEQFF,TGTGCCAGCAGTGACTCGAGACTAGCGGTGGGGAATGAGCAGTTCTTC
TRBJ2-2,TRBV5-1,once,NA,CASSSSAATNTGELFF,TGCGCCAGCAGCTCCAGCGCAGCGACGAACACCGGGGAGCTGTTTTTT
TRBJ1-6,TRBV3-1/TRBV3-2,once,NA,CASSRAGRDSPLHF,TGTGCCAGCAGCCGGGCGGGGCGGGATTCACCCCTCCACTTT
TRBJ2-2,TRBV12-5,NA,NA,CASGFRDKNTGELFF,TGTGCTAGTGGTTTCAGGGACAAGAACACCGGGGAGCTGTTTTTT
TRBJ2-3,TRBV9,NA,NA,CASSVEAGWSDTQYF,TGTGCCAGCAGCGTAGAGGCGGGATGGTCAGATACGCAGTATTTT
TRBJ1-1,TRBV12-3/TRBV12-4,NA,NA,CASSLSGTEAFF,TGTGCCAGCAGTTTATCAGGGACTGAAGCTTTCTTT
TRBJ2-7,TRBV27,once,TRBD2,CASSSPLAGIYEQYF,TGTGCCAGCAGTTCACCGCTAGCGGGGATATACGAGCAGTACTTC
TRBJ2-7,TRBV6-5,few,TRBD1,CASSYQGANYEQYF,TGTGCCAGCAGTTACCAGGGGGCGAACTACGAGCAGTACTTC